This passage covers 20 T cell receptor beta chains from one sample sequenced in a study of blood T cell repertoires in COVID-19 (dated by TCRdb to about 2020). The protocol used for the library was the immunoSEQ multiplex PCR assay. TCRdb mirrors the immuneACCESS table, restricted to in-frame sequences. Some clones are absent from its copies; in checked studies, under half trace to an unresolved V gene, and the reason for the others is unknown. Counted in this sample were a few hundred thousand clones; approximately 77% of them appeared once. The leading ten clones occupy roughly 3.1% of the sample. Sequencing was carried out using peripheral blood. These receptors came from a woman between 18 and 29 years old with acute or convalescent COVID-19.

The V call is TRBV27, the J call TRBJ2-1, with D uncertain. The CDR3 contains 12 residues. Germline loops: CDR1 MNHEY, CDR2 SMNVEV (reference sequence). V lost 2 bases to trimming and J lost 7 bases, with 6 bases between them. In nucleotides, the CDR3 is TGTGCCAGCAGTTTACGAGGAAATGAGCAGTTCTTC. Translation gives CASSLRGNEQFF.

This chain links TRBV27 with TRBJ1-6; 7 bases fit TRBD1. In germline, CDR1 is MNHEY, CDR2 SMNVEV (reference sequence). J was trimmed by 0 bases and V by 2 bases; bases with no gene match: 10. This CDR3 has 19 residues. The DNA for the CDR3 is TGTGCCAGCAGTTTAGAGGGGGCTGCCCGTAGCTCCTATAATTCACCCCTCCACTTT. The encoded protein is CASSLEGAARSSYNSPLHF.

The chain joins TRBV29-1 to TRBJ1-2; D gene uncertain. Germline V lookup: CDR1 SQVTM, CDR2 ANQGSEA. This CDR3 has 13 residues. V lost 4 bases and J 0 bases, leaving 9 bases between the germline ends. In DNA, the CDR3 is TGCAGCGTTGTGCGATCTTCTAACTATGGCTACACCTTC. Protein sequence: CSVVRSSNYGYTF.

This clone has just one count. The V gene is TRBV3-1 (or the pseudogene TRBV3-2), the J gene TRBJ1-2; the match to TRBD1 covers 9 bases. This CDR3 is 15 amino acids long. The V gene end was trimmed by 1 base and the J gene end by 4 bases; junction bases not matched to a gene: 4. The germline V gene has CDR1 LGHDT and CDR2 YNNKEL (reference sequence). In DNA form, the CDR3 reads TGTGCCAGCAGCCAAGGGACAGGGGTAGGCTATGGCTACACCTTC. This codes for CASSQGTGVGYGYTF.

This chain joins TRBV5-1 and TRBJ2-1; the match to TRBD2 covers 13 bases. V shed 5 bases and J 5 bases; nucleotides not matched to a gene: 4. CDR1 is SGHRS and CDR2 is YFSETQ in the germline V gene. This CDR3 is 15 amino acids long. The CDR3 DNA reads as TGCGCCAGCAGGCTACTAGCGGGAGGGCACAATGAGCAGTTCTTC. The encoded protein is CASRLLAGGHNEQFF.

The V call is TRBV7-9, the J call TRBJ2-6; 7 positions agree with TRBD2. With 1 base clipped from V and 13 bases from J, the junction kept 16 bases outside the gene matches. Germline V gene lookup returns CDR1 SEHNR and CDR2 FQNEAQ (reference sequence). CDR3 length equals 17 residues. For the CDR3, the DNA is TGTGCCAGCAGCTTAGACAGGCAAGCGGGAAATCCTCGTGTCCTGACTTTC. Translation gives CASSLDRQAGNPRVLTF.

This clone has just one count. V gene TRBV10-3 combines with J gene TRBJ2-7; a possible D gene is TRBD2 (6 bases). The germline V and J ends were trimmed by 2 bases and 2 bases, with 13 bases remaining between them. Germline assignment: CDR1 ENHRY and CDR2 SYGVKD. This CDR3 has 15 amino acids. The CDR3 protein is CAISEGLEGPYEQYF. The CDR3 DNA reads as TGTGCCATCAGTGAGGGGTTGGAGGGGCCCTACGAGCAGTACTTC.

The gene calls are TRBV18 and TRBJ2-1, with 11 bases that match TRBD2. The CDR3 consists of 17 residues. Germline CDR1 is KGHSH and CDR2 is LQKENI. V lost 2 bases, J lost 4 bases, and 7 bases stayed unmatched. CDR3 in amino acids: CASSPIYIAGGYNEQFF. In nucleotides, the CDR3 is TGTGCCAGCTCACCAATCTACATAGCGGGAGGGTACAATGAGCAGTTCTTC.

This rearrangement joins TRBV20-1 to TRBJ2-7; 7 nucleotides agree with TRBD2. Trimming cost V 3 bases and J 7 bases; bases outside gene matches: 12. Per germline, CDR1 DFQATT and CDR2 SNEGSKA (reference sequence). The CDR3 contains 14 residues. CDR3 nucleotide sequence: TGCAGTGCTAGTGAAAGCGGGATTATTTGGGAGCAGTACTTC. Amino acid sequence: CSASESGIIWEQYF.

The chain combines TRBV11-2 with TRBJ2-5, with 10 positions matching TRBD1. The CDR3 runs 14 residues. J gave up 3 bases and V 4 bases, and 2 bases lay outside the gene matches. The germline gives CDR1 SGHAT, CDR2 FQNNGV. CDR3 in amino acids: CASSSGTGEETQYF. DNA of the CDR3: TGTGCCAGCAGCTCCGGGACAGGGGAAGAGACCCAGTACTTC. Filled out from reference TRBV11-2 and TRBJ2-5, the complete variable domain reads EAGVAQSPRYKIIEKRQSVAFWCNPISGHATLYWYQQILGQGPKLLIQFQNNGVVDDSQLPKDRFSAERLKGVDSTLKIQPAKLEDSAVYLCASSSGTGEETQYFGPGTRLLVL.

The table lists this clone with a few counts. The chain joins TRBV7-9 to TRBJ2-7, with 8 bases identical to TRBD2. Losses at the gene ends were 11 bases for V and 3 bases for J; bases not matched to a gene: 6. Germline loops: CDR1 SEHNR, CDR2 FQNEAQ (reference sequence). The CDR3 consists of 12 residues. The chain's CDR3 is CALGGRSYEQYF. The DNA for the CDR3 is TGTGCCCTAGGCGGGAGGAGCTACGAGCAGTACTTC.

In this sample, this clone turned up a few times. This chain links TRBV6-5 with TRBJ1-1; unclear D gene. The CDR3 extends over 14 amino acids. Germline CDR1 reads MNHEY; CDR2 reads SVGAGI. The V and J ends lost 0 bases and 6 bases respectively, with 11 bases between them. The CDR3 DNA reads TGTGCCAGCAGTTACTCGTTGGGGAGCCCTGAAGCTTTCTTT. Encoded protein: CASSYSLGSPEAFF.

This chain links TRBV4-3 with TRBJ1-2, with D tentatively TRBD1 (5 bases). The CDR3 extends over 15 amino acids. Germline V gives CDR1 LGHNA, CDR2 YSLEER. Trimming pared 0 bases from V and 4 bases from J, leaving 12 bases between. CDR3 loop: CASSQDQGLGYGYTF. CDR3 DNA sequence: TGCGCCAGCAGCCAAGATCAGGGTCTCGGCTATGGCTACACCTTC.

The V and J genes are TRBV7-9 and TRBJ1-1, with a tentative D call TRBD1 (6 bases). The CDR3 runs to 12 residues. V lost 1 base to trimming and J lost 8 bases, with 8 bases between them. Germline CDR1 reads SEHNR; CDR2 reads FQNEAQ (reference sequence). CDR3 residues: CASSLGRGEAFF. The CDR3 nucleotides read TGTGCCAGCAGCTTAGGCAGGGGCGAAGCTTTCTTT. Looking up the rest from reference TRBV7-9 and TRBJ1-1 gives the full variable domain: DTGVSQNPRHKITKRGQNVTFRCDPISEHNRLYWYRQTLGQGPEFLTYFQNEAQLEKSRLLSDRFSAERPKGSFSTLEIQRTEQGDSAMYLCASSLGRGEAFFGQGTRLTVV.

The rearrangement links TRBV9 to TRBJ2-1; 10 bases line up with TRBD2. The CDR3 covers 14 residues. Per the germline V gene, CDR1 is SGDLS and CDR2 is YYNGEE. Trimming cost V 3 bases and J 6 bases; bases outside gene matches: 3. The CDR3 region is CASSGPSGSNEQFF. In nucleotides, the CDR3 is TGTGCCAGCAGCGGGCCTAGCGGGAGCAATGAGCAGTTCTTC.

This clone came up a few times. The DNA of the CDR3 is TGTGCCAGCAGCTACAACCGACAGCCCTCCTATAATTCACCCCTCCACTTT. This encodes CASSYNRQPSYNSPLHF. The chain recombines TRBV2 with TRBJ1-6, with D perhaps matching TRBD1 (5 bases). Trimming shortened V by 6 bases and J by 0 bases, and 15 bases separated the two germline ends. This CDR3 region has 17 residues. Germline CDR1 reads SNHLY; CDR2 reads FYNNEI.

V is TRBV19 and J is TRBJ1-2, with 8 nucleotides matching TRBD1. Trimming took 10 bases from V and 5 from J; bases not matched to a gene: 6. This CDR3 has 12 residues. The germline gives CDR1 LNHDA, CDR2 SQIVND (reference sequence). Here the CDR3 DNA reads TGTGCCACCACATGGACAGGGTATGGCTACACCTTC. Translation gives CATTWTGYGYTF.

The chain joins TRBV5-8 to TRBJ2-5; 7 bases line up with TRBD1. Per germline, CDR1 SGHTS and CDR2 YDEGEE. The CDR3 runs to 16 residues. The ends lost 4 bases at V and 2 bases at J; junction bases unmatched: 11. CDR3 nucleotides: TGTGCCAGCAGCAAGGGGGCAGGACCTTTTCAAGAGACCCAGTACTTC. Translated: CASSKGAGPFQETQYF. Full variable domain (missing parts from reference TRBV5-8 and TRBJ2-5): EAGVTQSPTHLIKTRGQQATLRCSPISGHTSVYWYQQALGLGLQFLLWYDEGEERNRGNFPPRFSGRQFPNYSSELNVNALELEDSALYLCASSKGAGPFQETQYFGPGTRLLVL.

This clone has just one count. This sequence joins TRBV9 and TRBJ2-3; no clear D gene. The CDR3 loop spans 14 amino acids. Between the trimmed V and J ends, which lost 2 bases and 0 bases, there was a span of 7 bases. Germline V gene sequence: CDR1 SGDLS, CDR2 YYNGEE. The CDR3 bases are TGTGCCAGCAGCGTCGTCGGTAGCACAGATACGCAGTATTTT. Translation gives CASSVVGSTDTQYF.

The rearrangement joins TRBV7-2 to TRBJ2-3; 13 bases are shared with TRBD2. V was clipped by 5 bases and J by 6 bases; unmatched bases: 8. The germline V gene encodes CDR1 SGHTA and CDR2 FQGNSA. The CDR3 is 16 residues long. The CDR3 spells CASSRGLAGARDTQYF. In DNA, the CDR3 is TGTGCCAGCAGCCGCGGACTAGCGGGGGCTCGGGATACGCAGTATTTT. Looking up the rest from reference TRBV7-2 and TRBJ2-3 gives the full variable domain: GAGVSQSPSNKVTEKGKDVELRCDPISGHTALYWYRQSLGQGLEFLIYFQGNSAPDKSGLPSDRFSAERTGGSVSTLTIQRTQQEDSAVYLCASSRGLAGARDTQYFGPGTRLTVL.